One and the same sample provided the 29 T cell receptor beta chains below, sequenced in a study of molecular identifiers for immune sequencing clone quantification. TCRdb itself ran the PCR reads through MiXCR, one entry per CDR3 protein. Among over 600,000 distinct CDR3 sequences listed, 15% to 20% were seen once. Input material: naive CD8+ T cells from blood, with Jurkat cell RNA spiked in. The subset is: FACS-sorted CD8+CD4-CCR7+CD45RA+ naive T cells. These receptors were taken from a human donor in good health. Some libraries in this study had Jurkat cell RNA spiked in.

At least ten counts were recorded for this clonotype. The chain uses TRBV4-3 and TRBJ2-3; TRBD2 matches at 7 bases. The CDR3 spans 13 residues. Germline trimming cut 4 bases from V and 6 bases from J; bases unmatched to any gene: 4. Germline lookup yields CDR1 LGHNA and CDR2 YSLEER. The CDR3 here is CASSRGRADTQYF. In DNA, the CDR3 is TGCGCCAGCAGCCGGGGGAGGGCTGATACGCAGTATTTT.

This clonotype has a count of ten or more. This chain joins TRBV3-1 and TRBJ2-3, with D possibly TRBD2 on 5 matching bases. Germline lookup yields CDR1 LGHDT and CDR2 YNNKEL (reference sequence). The CDR3 is made up of 14 amino acids. V gave up 4 bases and J gave up 6 bases, with 14 bases separating them. The CDR3 is CASSPPGLADTQYF. In DNA form, the CDR3 reads TGTGCCAGCAGCCCCCCTGGACTCGCCGATACGCAGTATTTT.

About this clonotype itself: A read error is possible here, since a much larger clone lies one base away. The gene calls are TRBV12-3 or TRBV12-4 and TRBJ2-3; 10 nucleotides line up with TRBD1. The CDR3 is made up of 12 amino acids. Losses at the gene ends were 5 bases for V and 14 bases for J; bases not matched to a gene: 7. The CDR3 reads CASSLGTGVMYF. CDR3 coding DNA: TGTGCCAGCAGTCTAGGGACAGGGGTCATGTATTTT.

The sample holds many counts of this clonotype. The J gene is TRBJ2-7, the V gene TRBV29-1, with 7 bases identical to TRBD1. This CDR3 is built from 13 residues. Trimming took 7 bases from V and 4 from J; bases not matched to a gene: 10. Looked up from germline, CDR1 is SQVTM and CDR2 is ANQGSEA. The CDR3 sequence is CSAKQGTEYEQYF. The DNA for the CDR3 is TGCAGCGCCAAGCAGGGGACAGAATACGAGCAGTACTTC.

In its sample, this clonotype was seen many times. This rearrangement joins TRBV29-1 to TRBJ2-7; TRBD2 matches 13 bases. The CDR3 runs 16 residues. The germline CDR1 and CDR2 sequences are SQVTM and ANQGSEA. The trim removed 4 bases at V and 0 bases at J, leaving 6 bases unmatched. The CDR3: CSVVGTSGIYSYEQYF. The CDR3 DNA is TGCAGCGTTGTAGGGACTAGCGGGATTTACTCCTACGAGCAGTACTTC.

This clonotype appeared a few times. V is TRBV5-8 and J is TRBJ1-5, with 11 bases lining up with TRBD1. This CDR3 region has 15 residues. Germline values: CDR1 SGHTS, CDR2 YDEGEE. V shed 4 bases and J 6 bases; nucleotides not matched to a gene: 6. CDR3 in DNA: TGTGCCAGCAGCGTCAGGACAGGGGGCTTTCAGCCCCAGCATTTT. Translation: CASSVRTGGFQPQHF. Filled out from reference TRBV5-8 and TRBJ1-5, the complete variable domain reads EAGVTQSPTHLIKTRGQQATLRCSPISGHTSVYWYQQALGLGLQFLLWYDEGEERNRGNFPPRFSGRQFPNYSSELNVNALELEDSALYLCASSVRTGGFQPQHFGDGTRLSIL.

V and J are TRBV27 and TRBJ2-7; D is unresolved. With 5 bases removed from V and 2 bases from J, the gap between germline ends came to 13 bases. The germline V gene encodes CDR1 MNHEY and CDR2 SMNVEV (reference sequence). CDR3 length: 14 residues. CDR3 protein: CASSARLEAYEQYF. The CDR3 DNA is TGTGCCAGCAGTGCCCGATTAGAGGCCTACGAGCAGTACTTC.

With respect to this clonotype: Sequence at one end of the junction differs from germline and may be a read error. The V and J genes are TRBV12-3 or TRBV12-4 and TRBJ1-1; tentatively, D is TRBD1 (5 bases). The CDR3 totals 12 residues. Written as DNA, the CDR3 is TGTGCCAGCAGCTCAACTGGGACGGAAGTTTTCTTT. This encodes CASSSTGTEVFF.

The chain carries TRBV24-1 and TRBJ2-5; TRBD2 is a possible D gene (6 bases). In germline, CDR1 is KGHDR, CDR2 SFDVKD. The CDR3 runs to 16 residues. V lost 3 bases, J lost 7 bases, and 20 bases lay in between. The CDR3: CATSDLRAGTGVTQYF. The CDR3 DNA sequence: TGTGCCACCAGTGATCTTCGAGCCGGGACGGGAGTGACCCAGTACTTC.

In its sample, this clonotype was seen many times. The chain joins TRBV4-1 to TRBJ1-1; D not resolved. CDR3 size: 14 residues. Trimming removed 3 bases at V and 1 base at J, with 9 bases between. Germline values: CDR1 MGHRA, CDR2 YSYEKL. The CDR3 spells CASSHPVGNTEAFF. The CDR3 region has the DNA TGCGCCAGCAGCCATCCAGTCGGGAACACTGAAGCTTTCTTT.

On this clonotype itself: A single base separates this from a much larger clone, so it may be a read error. The chain carries TRBV3-1 and TRBJ2-7, with TRBD1 identical over 7 bases. With V trimmed by 5 bases and J by 3 bases, 4 bases remained unmatched. CDR3 length: 13 residues. Germline CDR1 reads LGHDT; CDR2 reads YNNKEL (reference sequence). This CDR3 reads CASSCAGGYEQYF. Written as DNA, the CDR3 is TGTGCCAGCAGCTGTGCAGGGGGCTACGAGCAGTACTTC.

This clonotype was observed at least ten times. This chain's CDR3 is CASSPGTSGTTDTQYF. The DNA for the CDR3 is TGTGCCAGCAGCCCCGGGACTAGCGGGACTACAGATACGCAGTATTTT. The chain links TRBV6-2 or TRBV6-3 to TRBJ2-3; 13 positions agree with TRBD2. In germline, CDR1 is MNHEY, CDR2 SVGEGT. This CDR3 is 16 amino acids long. Trimming took 6 bases from V and 3 from J; bases not matched to a gene: 6.

The chain combines TRBV4-3 with TRBJ2-7; no clear D gene. The CDR3 runs to 15 residues. Germline-derived CDR1 and CDR2 are LGHNA and YSLEER. V lost 0 bases to trimming and J lost 3 bases, with 12 bases between them. The CDR3 reads CASSQDSKDYYEQYF. The CDR3 DNA reads as TGCGCCAGCAGCCAAGATAGCAAGGATTACTACGAGCAGTACTTC.

A remark on this clonotype: This clone may be a read error of a much larger clone one base away. The J gene is TRBJ2-4, the V gene TRBV6-2 or TRBV6-3; weak D call: TRBD2 (5 bases). Germline CDR1 and CDR2: MNHEY and SVGEGT. V was pared by 1 base and J by 0 bases, with 13 bases between. This CDR3 has 17 amino acids. In DNA form, the CDR3 reads TGTGCCAGCAGTTACTTTTCCGGGATGTTAGCCAAAAACATTCAGTACTTC. Translated, it gives CASSYFSGMLAKNIQYF.

This clonotype was detected many times. This chain connects TRBV7-6 to TRBJ2-5; D gene uncertain. The CDR3 is 14 residues long. The germline V and J ends were trimmed by 2 bases and 1 base, with 8 bases remaining between them. CDR1 is SGHVS and CDR2 is FNYEAQ in the germline V gene. The CDR3 region is CASSLFIGQETQYF. CDR3 bases: TGTGCCAGCAGCTTATTTATAGGCCAAGAGACCCAGTACTTC.

This clonotype was recorded many times. V and J are TRBV4-3 and TRBJ1-5; 8 nucleotides align to TRBD1. CDR3 size: 16 residues. The V segment lost 0 bases and the J segment 2 bases; nucleotides outside the gene matches: 3. Germline V gene lookup returns CDR1 LGHNA and CDR2 YSLEER. The CDR3 region has the DNA TGCGCCAGCAGCCAAGATCAGGGGGCGGGCAATCAGCCCCAGCATTTT. This translates into CASSQDQGAGNQPQHF.

Many counts were recorded for this clonotype. The chain carries TRBV5-6 and TRBJ2-3; 8 nucleotides match TRBD2. The CDR3 covers 20 residues. V was pared by 3 bases and J by 2 bases, with 20 bases of the junction left unmatched. Germline CDR1 reads SGHDT; CDR2 reads YYEEEE. The CDR3: CASSSGLERVSNWVTDTQYF. CDR3 DNA: TGTGCCAGCAGCTCGGGACTAGAGCGAGTGTCGAATTGGGTCACAGATACGCAGTATTTT.

In this sample, this clonotype turned up many times. J is TRBJ2-7 and V is TRBV5-1; D perhaps matches TRBD1 (6 bases). The CDR3 contains 14 residues. Trimming removed 4 bases at V and 3 bases at J, with 14 bases between. The germline gives CDR1 SGHRS, CDR2 YFSETQ. CDR3 sequence reads: CASSPGDGYYEQYF. CDR3 sequence (DNA): TGCGCCAGCAGCCCAGGGGACGGTTACTACGAGCAGTACTTC.

This chain links TRBV12-3 or TRBV12-4 with TRBJ2-2; 7 nucleotides line up with TRBD1. The V segment lost 3 bases and the J segment 6 bases; nucleotides outside the gene matches: 4. This CDR3 has 14 amino acids. The CDR3 reads CASSFSQGAGELFF. The CDR3 bases are TGTGCCAGCAGTTTTTCTCAGGGGGCCGGGGAGCTGTTTTTT.

This clonotype appeared many times. The chain is built from TRBV19 and TRBJ1-2, with 10 bases that match TRBD1. Germline V CDR1 and CDR2: LNHDA, SQIVND (reference sequence). V dropped 7 bases and J dropped 8; count of bases not matched to a gene: 7. The CDR3 totals 13 residues. The chain's CDR3 is CASTQTGGLGYTF. The CDR3 bases are TGTGCCAGTACCCAGACAGGGGGCCTGGGCTACACCTTC.

This clonotype came up a few times. This may be a read error, as it is one base from a much larger clone. The V gene is TRBV10-3, the J gene TRBJ2-7; D call uncertain. The V gene lost 2 bases and the J gene lost 5 bases, with 16 bases spanning the gap. The CDR3 totals 15 residues. Germline CDR1 and CDR2: ENHRY and SYGVKD. This CDR3 reads CAISEPIGPHHEQYF. In nucleotides, the CDR3 is TGTGCCATCAGTGAGCCGATCGGACCCCACCACGAGCAGTACTTC.

This clonotype was counted between two and nine times. The J gene is TRBJ2-7, the V gene TRBV6-2 or TRBV6-3; 7 bases match TRBD1. This CDR3 has 13 amino acids. Looked up from germline, CDR1 is MNHEY and CDR2 is SVGEGT. Unmatched junction bases numbered 7, after V lost 7 bases and J lost 4 bases. CDR3 protein: CASTRDRLYEQYF. CDR3 sequence (DNA): TGTGCCAGCACCCGGGACAGACTATACGAGCAGTACTTC.

The table lists this clonotype with a few counts. The chain employs TRBV13 and TRBJ2-7; D is perhaps TRBD2 (6 bases). The CDR3 consists of 14 residues. The ends were cut back, 7 bases at V and 0 bases at J, with 13 bases in the middle. The germline gives CDR1 PRHDT, CDR2 FYEKMQ (reference sequence). The CDR3 nucleotides read TGTGCCAGCAACCGCGGGGAGGACTCCTACGAGCAGTACTTC. It encodes CASNRGEDSYEQYF.

This clonotype has ten or more counts. This chain connects TRBV12-3 or TRBV12-4 to TRBJ2-1, with TRBD2 matching over 7 bases. The CDR3 runs 15 residues. V lost 5 bases to trimming and J lost 8 bases; unmatched junction nucleotides: 12. CDR3 residues: CASSPWSGAVDEQFF. The CDR3 DNA reads as TGTGCCAGCAGTCCATGGAGCGGGGCAGTTGATGAGCAGTTCTTC.

This clonotype was found many times. The J gene is TRBJ2-7, the V gene TRBV30; possible D gene TRBD1, 6 bases. The CDR3 length is 13 residues. CDR1 and CDR2 from the germline V gene are GTSNPN and SVGIG (reference sequence). The V end was cut by 3 bases, the J end by 5 bases, with 14 bases between. CDR3 nucleotide sequence: TGTGCCTGGAGCCGGGACACGGGCCACGAGCAGTACTTC. Translated: CAWSRDTGHEQYF.

Many counts were recorded for this clonotype. V gene TRBV7-9 combines with J gene TRBJ2-7, with a tentative D call TRBD2 (6 bases). Germline-derived CDR1 and CDR2 are SEHNR and FQNEAQ (reference sequence). V was pared by 5 bases and J by 0 bases, with 17 bases between. CDR3 length: 16 amino acids. In DNA, the CDR3 is TGTGCCAGCAGCCGCAGTGGCGGGAAGAGCTCCTACGAGCAGTACTTC. Its protein product is CASSRSGGKSSYEQYF.

V is TRBV12-3 or TRBV12-4 and J is TRBJ1-3, with D uncertain. CDR3 size: 14 residues. The V end lost 3 bases, the J end lost 1 base, and 7 bases lay between the germline ends. The CDR3 DNA reads TGTGCCAGCAGTTTCACAACATCTGGAAACACCATATATTTT. Translating it yields CASSFTTSGNTIYF.

As regards this clonotype: A read error is likely, as this CDR3 ends without the conserved phenylalanine or tryptophan. V usage is TRBV4-1 and J usage is TRBJ2-7; D is ambiguous. Germline V gene lookup returns CDR1 MGHRA and CDR2 YSYEKL. The CDR3 contains 15 residues. The germline V and J ends were trimmed by 1 base and 2 bases, with 12 bases remaining between them. The CDR3 sequence: CASSQVAPQTYEQYL. The CDR3 DNA is TGCGCCAGCAGCCAAGTGGCGCCACAGACCTACGAGCAGTACCTC.

This clonotype appeared a few times. This rearrangement joins TRBV13 to TRBJ2-2; TRBD2 matches at 11 bases. This CDR3 has 16 residues. Losses at the gene ends were 5 bases for V and 6 bases for J; bases not matched to a gene: 8. The germline gives CDR1 PRHDT, CDR2 FYEKMQ (reference sequence). As DNA, the CDR3 is TGTGCCAGCAGCCTCCTACTAGCGGGAGACCCCGGGGAGCTGTTTTTT. Amino acids: CASSLLLAGDPGELFF.